This TCR beta chain comes out of a study of T cells in Graves' hyperthyroidism and ophthalmopathy. Turning to this clonotype: Its antigen is unknown.

The CDR3 runs 12 residues. V lost 6 bases and J 8 bases, leaving 13 bases between the germline ends. Germline CDR1 and CDR2: SGHTA and FQGNSA. Using RNA transcripts as the source, TCR beta CDR3 regions were amplified. RT-PCR in the first round (using the HTBI primer set) targeted the TCR CDR3. One entry per CDR3 protein, called by TCRdb with MiXCR from the multiplex PCR reads. Seen here are approximately 590,000 distinct CDR3 sequences, around a sixth observed once, and the top ten hold approximately 7.4%. The definition of stable Graves' hyperthyroidism was no ophthalmopathy progression within 18 months. Patients between 18 and 65 years old had hyperthyroidism, newly diagnosed and lasting under 2 months. General study points: Blood also contained most expanded thyroid clonotypes above 0.001.

Sequencing used blood. The clonotype was recovered from a woman aged 25 to 39 with Graves' hyperthyroidism. The gene calls are TRBV7-2 and TRBJ1-2; a possible D gene is TRBD1 (5 bases). CDR3 DNA sequence: TGTGCCAGCAGTCCGGACACGCGGGGCTACACCTTC. Translated: CASSPDTRGYTF. Full variable domain (remainder filled in from reference TRBV7-2 and TRBJ1-2): GAGVSQSPSNKVTEKGKDVELRCDPISGHTALYWYRQSLGQGLEFLIYFQGNSAPDKSGLPSDRFSAERTGGSVSTLTIQRTQQEDSAVYLCASSPDTRGYTFGSGTRLTVV.